Listed here are 20 T cell receptor beta chains from one sample, sequenced in a study of blood T cell repertoires in COVID-19. Assay used: immunoSEQ multiplex PCR; TCRdb lists only in-frame clones, some missing. Among 200,000 to 300,000 clones listed, about 91% were seen once. Sequenced input: peripheral blood. These receptors all come from a person aged 18 to 35 with COVID-19, enrolled during active disease.

This chain uses TRBV2 with TRBJ1-6; D possibly corresponds to TRBD1 (5 bases). The CDR3 totals 15 residues. V was trimmed by 3 bases and J by 2 bases, leaving 8 bases between them. The V gene's germline CDR1 is SNHLY and CDR2 FYNNEI. CDR3 sequence: CASSDREAYNSPLHF. CDR3 nucleotides: TGTGCCAGCAGTGACAGGGAAGCCTATAATTCACCCCTCCACTTT.

This clone has a handful of counts. The chain has TRBV7-9 and TRBJ1-2; unclear D gene. The V end lost 0 bases, the J end lost 6 bases, and 8 bases lay between the germline ends. The germline gives CDR1 SEHNR, CDR2 FQNEAQ (reference sequence). The CDR3 length is 13 residues. For the CDR3, the DNA is TGTGCCAGCAGCTTAGCACAGTTCGATGGCTACACCTTC. This gives the protein CASSLAQFDGYTF.

The chain uses TRBV6-5 and TRBJ1-6; no reliable D call. Looked up from germline, CDR1 is MNHEY and CDR2 is SVGAGI. The CDR3 sequence is 13 residues long. V was cut by 5 bases and J by 7 bases, with 9 bases left in between. CDR3 in amino acids: CASSREGNSPLHF. Here the CDR3 DNA reads TGTGCCAGCAGTCGGGAGGGAAATTCACCCCTCCACTTT.

The gene calls are TRBV19 and TRBJ1-1; tentative D call: TRBD1 (6 bases). CDR1 and CDR2 (germline): LNHDA, SQIVND (reference sequence). CDR3 length: 12 amino acids. V dropped 10 bases and J dropped 0 bases, with 9 bases sitting between them. The CDR3 coding sequence is TGTGCCACCCGGGACATGAACACTGAAGCTTTCTTT. Translated, it gives CATRDMNTEAFF. Full variable domain (outside the CDR3, taken from reference TRBV19 and TRBJ1-1): DGGITQSPKYLFRKEGQNVTLSCEQNLNHDAMYWYRQDPGQGLRLIYYSQIVNDFQKGDIAEGYSVSREKKESFPLTVTSAQKNPTAFYLCATRDMNTEAFFGQGTRLTVV.

This clone has a single count. The rearrangement joins TRBV9 to TRBJ1-5; 9 nucleotides align to TRBD1. With V trimmed by 1 base and J by 1 base, 0 bases remained unmatched. The V gene's germline CDR1 is SGDLS and CDR2 YYNGEE. The CDR3 runs 15 residues. The CDR3: CASSVTGGSNQPQHF. CDR3 nucleotide sequence: TGTGCCAGCAGCGTAACAGGGGGCAGCAATCAGCCCCAGCATTTT.

The rearrangement joins TRBV7-9 to TRBJ1-3; D call uncertain. The V gene's germline CDR1 is SEHNR and CDR2 FQNEAQ (reference sequence). The CDR3 sequence is 16 residues long. V shed 6 bases and J shed 2 bases, with 17 bases lying between them. CDR3 sequence reads: CASSTTREQAGNTIYF. CDR3 nucleotides: TGTGCCAGCAGTACCACTCGGGAGCAGGCTGGAAACACCATATATTTT. Drawing the rest from reference TRBV7-9 and TRBJ1-3, the complete variable domain is DTGVSQNPRHKITKRGQNVTFRCDPISEHNRLYWYRQTLGQGPEFLTYFQNEAQLEKSRLLSDRFSAERPKGSFSTLEIQRTEQGDSAMYLCASSTTREQAGNTIYFGEGSWLTVV.

The chain has TRBV11-2 and TRBJ2-5; 8 nucleotides match TRBD1. CDR3 length: 18 amino acids. The germline CDR1 and CDR2 sequences are SGHAT and FQNNGV. V lost 4 bases, J lost 4 bases, and 17 bases stayed unmatched. The CDR3 sequence: CASSSPMWVGQGGETQYF. The CDR3 region has the DNA TGTGCCAGCAGCTCTCCTATGTGGGTAGGACAGGGAGGAGAGACCCAGTACTTC.

V is TRBV5-5 and J is TRBJ2-1; 13 nucleotides match TRBD2. The junction had 5 bases not matched to a gene; V was cut back by 3 bases and J by 8 bases. The germline V gene has CDR1 SGHKS and CDR2 YYEKEE (reference sequence). CDR3 length equals 15 residues. The CDR3: CASSSTSGRADEQFF. The CDR3 bases are TGTGCCAGCAGCTCTACTAGCGGGAGGGCGGATGAGCAGTTCTTC.

The rearrangement links TRBV21-1 to TRBJ2-7; the table calls TRBD1, which could not be checked here. TRBV21-1 is flagged as a pseudogene. The CDR3 consists of 14 residues. CDR3 DNA: TGTGCCAGCAGCAATCGACAGGGTGGCCACGAGCAGTACTTC. It codes for CASSNRQGGHEQYF.

The rearrangement uses TRBV11-2 and TRBJ2-7; D is possibly TRBD1 (6 bases). V lost 6 bases, J lost 6 bases, and 24 bases lay in between. Germline V gene sequence: CDR1 SGHAT, CDR2 FQNNGV. This CDR3 region has 16 residues. The CDR3 here is CASRRGRGDKDVEQYF. The CDR3, as DNA: TGTGCCAGCAGAAGGGGCAGGGGCGATAAAGATGTCGAGCAGTACTTC.

V gene TRBV13 combines with J gene TRBJ2-7; 7 positions agree with TRBD2. The CDR3 covers 15 residues. Germline V gene data show CDR1 as PRHDT and CDR2 as FYEKMQ (reference sequence). The trim removed 4 bases at V and 0 bases at J, leaving 6 bases unmatched. The CDR3 sequence: CASSSPTGGSYEQYF. The CDR3 bases are TGTGCCAGCAGCTCCCCGACGGGAGGCTCCTACGAGCAGTACTTC.

The chain is built from TRBV6-6 and TRBJ2-3; 9 positions match TRBD2. The CDR3 is 16 amino acids. The V gene end was trimmed by 6 bases and the J gene end by 4 bases; junction bases not matched to a gene: 11. Germline assignment: CDR1 MNHNY and CDR2 SVGAGI (reference sequence). DNA for the CDR3: TGTGCCAGCAGCCGGGATAGCGGGAGCGAGGCAGATACGCAGTATTTT. It codes for CASSRDSGSEADTQYF.

The J gene is TRBJ1-1, the V gene TRBV27; D is ambiguous. This CDR3 is 14 amino acids long. Trimming took off 5 bases at V and 0 bases at J, with 10 bases between the two ends. Germline assignment: CDR1 MNHEY and CDR2 SMNVEV (reference sequence). As DNA, the CDR3 is TGTGCCAGCAGTCCAGGACTGTTGAACACTGAAGCTTTCTTT. This sequence encodes CASSPGLLNTEAFF.

The CDR3 reads CASSLTGPPSQETQYF. CDR3 nucleotides: TGTGCCAGCAGTTTAACAGGACCTCCATCCCAAGAGACCCAGTACTTC. This chain joins TRBV6-5 and TRBJ2-5, with D perhaps matching TRBD1 (5 bases). CDR3 length: 16 amino acids. Germline V gene sequence: CDR1 MNHEY, CDR2 SVGAGI. Trimming left V 4 bases short and J 1 base short, with 16 bases between.

J is TRBJ2-1 and V is TRBV18; D is uncertain. The CDR3 has 11 amino acids. In germline, CDR1 is KGHSH, CDR2 LQKENI. Between the trimmed V and J ends, which lost 4 bases and 7 bases, there was a span of 5 bases. The chain's CDR3 is CASSQENEQFF. In nucleotides, the CDR3 is TGTGCCAGCTCACAGGAGAATGAGCAGTTCTTC.

The chain carries TRBV2 and TRBJ2-5; TRBD2 might be the D (5 bases). Germline CDR1 is SNHLY and CDR2 is FYNNEI. CDR3 length: 13 amino acids. Deletions cut 8 bases from V and 2 bases from J, with 12 bases between. DNA for the CDR3: TGTGCCAGCGGGTTCGGGGATCAAGAGACCCAGTACTTC. Its protein product is CASGFGDQETQYF. Full variable domain (missing parts from reference TRBV2 and TRBJ2-5): EPEVTQTPSHQVTQMGQEVILRCVPISNHLYFYWYRQILGQKVEFLVSFYNNEISEKSEIFDDQFSVERPDGSNFTLKIRSTKLEDSAMYFCASGFGDQETQYFGPGTRLLVL.

The chain is built from TRBV28 and TRBJ2-1; no firm D call. Trimming took off 8 bases at V and 4 bases at J, with 15 bases between the two ends. Germline lookup yields CDR1 MDHEN and CDR2 SYDVKM. The CDR3 has 14 residues. CDR3 sequence (DNA): TGTGCCAGCCGACCTGCGCGGTCATACAATGAGCAGTTCTTC. It translates to CASRPARSYNEQFF.

The chain is built from TRBV13 and TRBJ2-5; TRBD2 is a possible D gene (6 bases). Trimming stripped 5 bases from V and 4 bases from J, with 14 bases between. From germline, CDR1 is PRHDT and CDR2 FYEKMQ (reference sequence). The CDR3 consists of 14 residues. The DNA for the CDR3 is TGTGCCAGCAGCCGTCGGGGGTCGCCAGAGACCCAGTACTTC. Translation: CASSRRGSPETQYF.

The rearrangement links TRBV23-1 to TRBJ2-3; 9 bases map to TRBD2. TRBV23-1 is designated an ORF whose function remains uncertain. The V gene end was trimmed by 1 base and the J gene end by 2 bases; junction bases not matched to a gene: 10. CDR3 size: 18 residues. In DNA form, the CDR3 reads TGCGCCAGCAGTCAATTCCTTCGGCTAGCGGGACTCACAGATACGCAGTATTTT. This codes for CASSQFLRLAGLTDTQYF.

The CDR3 sequence is CASSFGTANYGYTF. The CDR3 bases are TGTGCCAGCAGCTTCGGGACAGCTAACTATGGCTACACCTTC. V usage is TRBV7-9 and J usage is TRBJ1-2; 7 nucleotides agree with TRBD1. The V gene's germline CDR1 is SEHNR and CDR2 FQNEAQ (reference sequence). The V gene end was trimmed by 3 bases and the J gene end by 0 bases; junction bases not matched to a gene: 1. CDR3 size: 14 residues.